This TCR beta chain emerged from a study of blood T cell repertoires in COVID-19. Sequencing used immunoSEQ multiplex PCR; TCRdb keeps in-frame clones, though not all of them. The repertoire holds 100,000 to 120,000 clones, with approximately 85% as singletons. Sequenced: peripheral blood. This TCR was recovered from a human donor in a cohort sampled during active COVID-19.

CDR3 in DNA: TGCGCCAGCATCGACAGGAGGACCGGCGAGCAGTACTTC. Its protein product is CASIDRRTGEQYF. The chain employs TRBV10-2 and TRBJ2-7; possible D gene TRBD1, 6 bases. Per germline, CDR1 WSHSY and CDR2 SAAADI. CDR3 size: 13 residues. Trimming pared 7 bases from V and 6 bases from J, leaving 16 bases between.